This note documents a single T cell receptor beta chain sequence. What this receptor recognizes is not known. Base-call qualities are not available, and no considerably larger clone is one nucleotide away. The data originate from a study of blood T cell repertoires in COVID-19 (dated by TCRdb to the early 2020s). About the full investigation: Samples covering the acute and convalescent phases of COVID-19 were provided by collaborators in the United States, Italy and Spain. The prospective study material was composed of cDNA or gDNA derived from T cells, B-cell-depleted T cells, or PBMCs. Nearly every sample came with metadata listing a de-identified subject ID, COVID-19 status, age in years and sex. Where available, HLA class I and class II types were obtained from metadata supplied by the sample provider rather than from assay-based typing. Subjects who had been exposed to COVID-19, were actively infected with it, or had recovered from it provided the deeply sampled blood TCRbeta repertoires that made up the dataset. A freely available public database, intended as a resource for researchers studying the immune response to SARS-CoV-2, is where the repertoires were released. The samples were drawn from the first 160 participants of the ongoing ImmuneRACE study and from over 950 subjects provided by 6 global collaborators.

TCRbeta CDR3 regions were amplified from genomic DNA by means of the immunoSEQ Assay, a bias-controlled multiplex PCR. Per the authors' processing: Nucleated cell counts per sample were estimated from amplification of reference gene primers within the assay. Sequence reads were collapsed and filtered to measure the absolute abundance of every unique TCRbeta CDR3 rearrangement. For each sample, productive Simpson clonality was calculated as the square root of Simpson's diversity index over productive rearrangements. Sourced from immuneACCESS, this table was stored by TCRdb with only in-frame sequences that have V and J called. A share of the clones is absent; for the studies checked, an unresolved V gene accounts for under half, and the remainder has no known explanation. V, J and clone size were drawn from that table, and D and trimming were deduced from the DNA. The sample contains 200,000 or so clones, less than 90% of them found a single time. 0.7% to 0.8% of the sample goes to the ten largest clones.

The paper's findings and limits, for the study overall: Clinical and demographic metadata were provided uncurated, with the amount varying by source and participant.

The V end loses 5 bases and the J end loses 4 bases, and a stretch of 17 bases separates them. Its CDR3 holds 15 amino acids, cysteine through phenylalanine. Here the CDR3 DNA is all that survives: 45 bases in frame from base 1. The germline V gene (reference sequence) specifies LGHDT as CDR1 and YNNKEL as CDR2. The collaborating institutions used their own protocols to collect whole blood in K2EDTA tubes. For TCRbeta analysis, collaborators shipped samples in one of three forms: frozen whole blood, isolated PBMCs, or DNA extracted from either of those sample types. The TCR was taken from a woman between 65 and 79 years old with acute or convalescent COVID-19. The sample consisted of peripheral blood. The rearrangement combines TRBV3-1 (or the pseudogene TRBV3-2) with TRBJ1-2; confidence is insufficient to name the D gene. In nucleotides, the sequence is TGTGCCAGCAGCTTACACGGAGGAGAGGGCTATGGCTACACCTTC. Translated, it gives CASSLHGGEGYGYTF.